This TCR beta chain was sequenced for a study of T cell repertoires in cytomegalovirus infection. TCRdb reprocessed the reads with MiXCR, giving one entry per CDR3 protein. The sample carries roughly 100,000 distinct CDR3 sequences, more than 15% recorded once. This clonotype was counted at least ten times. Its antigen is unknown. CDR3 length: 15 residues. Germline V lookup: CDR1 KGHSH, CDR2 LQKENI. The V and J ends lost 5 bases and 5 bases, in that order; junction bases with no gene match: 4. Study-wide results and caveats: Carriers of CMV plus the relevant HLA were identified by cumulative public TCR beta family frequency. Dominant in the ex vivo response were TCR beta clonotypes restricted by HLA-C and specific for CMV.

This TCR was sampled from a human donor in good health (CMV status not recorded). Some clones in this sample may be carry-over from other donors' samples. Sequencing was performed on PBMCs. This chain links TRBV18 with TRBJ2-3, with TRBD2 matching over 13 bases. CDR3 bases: TGTGCCAGCTCAGCGGGACTAGCGGGGAAAGATACGCAGTATTTT. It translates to CASSAGLAGKDTQYF.